One sample yielded the 22 T cell receptor beta chains listed below, sequenced in a study of blood T cell repertoires in COVID-19. Sequencing used immunoSEQ multiplex PCR; TCRdb keeps in-frame clones, though not all of them. The sample lists around 150,000 clones, approximately 86% occurring once. Sequenced sample: peripheral blood. These receptors were obtained from a woman aged 55 to 70 with active or convalescent COVID-19.

V usage is TRBV7-9 and J usage is TRBJ2-3, with 11 bases fitting TRBD2. This CDR3 region has 14 residues. Per the germline V gene, CDR1 is SEHNR and CDR2 is FQNEAQ (reference sequence). J was trimmed by 4 bases and V by 3 bases; bases with no gene match: 0. CDR3 loop: CASSLGLAADTQYF. CDR3 bases: TGTGCCAGCAGCTTGGGACTAGCGGCAGATACGCAGTATTTT.

This chain uses TRBV27 with TRBJ1-2; D unresolved. CDR1 and CDR2 (germline): MNHEY, SMNVEV (reference sequence). V dropped 5 bases and J dropped 1 base, with 20 bases sitting between them. The CDR3 length is 17 residues. The CDR3 nucleotides read TGTGCCAGCAGTCCCAGGCCACCCGCTTCTTATAACTATGGCTACACCTTC. Residues: CASSPRPPASYNYGYTF.

This chain joins TRBV5-1 and TRBJ1-3, with 7 bases fitting TRBD1. V lost 3 bases to trimming and J lost 0 bases; unmatched junction nucleotides: 3. Germline CDR1 reads SGHRS; CDR2 reads YFSETQ. This CDR3 contains 15 residues. Here the CDR3 reads CASSSTGSSGNTIYF. The CDR3 coding sequence is TGCGCCAGCAGCTCGACAGGGTCCTCTGGAAACACCATATATTTT.

The chain recombines TRBV6-6 with TRBJ1-2; 7 bases are shared with TRBD1. The length of the CDR3 is 15 residues. V was clipped by 0 bases and J by 4 bases; unmatched bases: 5. Germline V gene data show CDR1 as MNHNY and CDR2 as SVGAGI (reference sequence). As DNA, the CDR3 is TGTGCCAGCAGTTACTCCCAGGACAGGAGCTATGGCTACACCTTC. Residues: CASSYSQDRSYGYTF.

The rearrangement joins TRBV7-9 to TRBJ2-1; no clear D gene. Germline V gives CDR1 SEHNR, CDR2 FQNEAQ (reference sequence). V lost 0 bases, J lost 3 bases, and 6 bases lay in between. There are 14 residues in the CDR3. The CDR3, as DNA: TGTGCCAGCAGCTTAGCATACAACTACAATGAGCAGTTCTTC. It translates to CASSLAYNYNEQFF.

V usage is TRBV3-1 (or the pseudogene TRBV3-2) and J usage is TRBJ1-5; the D is unclear. Germline CDR1 reads LGHDT; CDR2 reads YNNKEL (reference sequence). The V end was cut by 4 bases, the J end by 0 bases, with 13 bases between. The CDR3 is 16 residues long. The CDR3 DNA is TGTGCCAGCAGCCTCTCGCCCCGGTATAGCAATCAGCCCCAGCATTTT. It encodes CASSLSPRYSNQPQHF.

This chain links TRBV12-3 or TRBV12-4 with TRBJ1-6; D perhaps matches TRBD1 (6 bases). V lost 4 bases to trimming and J lost 7 bases, with 8 bases between them. The CDR3 is 13 residues long. CDR3 loop: CASSSTGNSPLHF. CDR3 in DNA: TGTGCCAGCAGTTCGACAGGCAATTCACCCCTCCACTTT.

The chain links TRBV6-2 or TRBV6-3 to TRBJ2-3, with 14 bases identical to TRBD2. Germline CDR1 is MNHEY and CDR2 is SVGEGT. J was trimmed by 7 bases and V by 2 bases; bases with no gene match: 14. The CDR3 is 19 residues long. The CDR3 reads CASSYGHGTSGGVIYTQYF. The DNA for the CDR3 is TGTGCCAGCAGTTACGGGCATGGGACTAGCGGGGGAGTCATATATACGCAGTATTTT.

The chain recombines TRBV12-5 with TRBJ2-5, with 10 bases aligning to TRBD1. The V gene end was trimmed by 2 bases and the J gene end by 6 bases; junction bases not matched to a gene: 12. This CDR3 is 17 amino acids long. Germline values: CDR1 LGHNT, CDR2 FRNRAP. The CDR3 spells CASGLSPDRGLRKTQYF. The CDR3 coding sequence is TGTGCTAGTGGTTTGTCACCTGACAGGGGGCTGAGAAAGACCCAGTACTTC.

The V gene is TRBV19, the J gene TRBJ1-6; TRBD1 agrees at 8 bases. Germline assignment: CDR1 LNHDA and CDR2 SQIVND (reference sequence). This CDR3 comprises 15 residues. V shed 4 bases and J 6 bases; nucleotides not matched to a gene: 5. The CDR3 nucleotides are TGTGCCAGTAGTACAGGACAGGGCGGTAATTCACCCCTCCACTTT. Protein sequence: CASSTGQGGNSPLHF.

The chain recombines TRBV19 with TRBJ1-3; D possibly corresponds to TRBD1 (6 bases). In germline, CDR1 is LNHDA, CDR2 SQIVND (reference sequence). Trimming shortened V by 6 bases and J by 2 bases, and 14 bases separated the two germline ends. This CDR3 is 15 amino acids long. Here the CDR3 DNA reads TGTGCCAGTAGGGGGGCACAAGGAGCTGGAAACACCATATATTTT. Translated, it gives CASRGAQGAGNTIYF. The full variable domain, rest sourced from reference TRBV19 and TRBJ1-3, is DGGITQSPKYLFRKEGQNVTLSCEQNLNHDAMYWYRQDPGQGLRLIYYSQIVNDFQKGDIAEGYSVSREKKESFPLTVTSAQKNPTAFYLCASRGAQGAGNTIYFGEGSWLTVV.

A single count supports this clone. J is TRBJ2-1 and V is TRBV18; 11 bases agree with TRBD2. The CDR3 is made up of 17 amino acids. The V gene's germline CDR1 is KGHSH and CDR2 LQKENI. Losses at the gene ends were 3 bases for V and 0 bases for J; bases not matched to a gene: 4. The CDR3 protein is CASSPRLAGGSYNEQFF. CDR3 sequence (DNA): TGTGCCAGCTCACCCCGGCTAGCGGGGGGCTCCTACAATGAGCAGTTCTTC. Filled out from reference TRBV18 and TRBJ2-1, the complete variable domain reads NAGVMQNPRHLVRRRGQEARLRCSPMKGHSHVYWYRQLPEEGLKFMVYLQKENIIDESGMPKERFSAEFPKEGPSILRIQQVVRGDSAAYFCASSPRLAGGSYNEQFFGPGTRLTVL.

V usage is TRBV29-1 and J usage is TRBJ2-3; no definite D call. The CDR3 has 12 amino acids. Deletions cut 2 bases from V and 4 bases from J, with 7 bases between. CDR1 and CDR2 (germline): SQVTM, ANQGSEA. This CDR3 is CSVEPLADTQYF. The CDR3 nucleotides are TGCAGCGTTGAACCCCTAGCAGATACGCAGTATTTT.

The genes are TRBV4-1 and TRBJ2-1; 9 bases agree with TRBD2. V dropped 4 bases and J dropped 4; count of bases not matched to a gene: 11. This CDR3 is 17 amino acids long. Germline loops: CDR1 MGHRA, CDR2 YSYEKL. The CDR3 sequence is CASSPPLAGGRYNEQFF. For the CDR3, the DNA is TGCGCCAGCAGCCCCCCACTGGCGGGGGGGAGGTACAATGAGCAGTTCTTC.

The chain employs TRBV7-9 and TRBJ2-3; 11 nucleotides agree with TRBD2. V lost 4 bases and J lost 0; bases outside the gene matches: 12. The CDR3 totals 19 residues. Looked up from germline, CDR1 is SEHNR and CDR2 is FQNEAQ (reference sequence). The CDR3 coding sequence is TGTGCCAGCAGCTCCGCGCTAGCGGGGGGATATTATAGCACAGATACGCAGTATTTT. Residues: CASSSALAGGYYSTDTQYF.

The chain is built from TRBV28 and TRBJ2-7, with D perhaps TRBD1 (5 bases). V shed 6 bases and J shed 6 bases, with 18 bases lying between them. The length of the CDR3 is 14 residues. From germline, CDR1 is MDHEN and CDR2 SYDVKM. CDR3 coding DNA: TGTGCCAGCAGATCTGCACTGGGAAGGGGCGAGCAGTACTTC. Its translation: CASRSALGRGEQYF.

This chain connects TRBV6-6 to TRBJ1-2; D possibly corresponds to TRBD1 (5 bases). Trimming left V 6 bases short and J 4 bases short, with 18 bases between. The germline gives CDR1 MNHNY, CDR2 SVGAGI (reference sequence). The CDR3 is made up of 15 amino acids. DNA for the CDR3: TGTGCCAGCAGCCCGGTGGAAGGGAGGGGCTATGGCTACACCTTC. The encoded protein is CASSPVEGRGYGYTF.

This clone appeared a single time. The CDR3: CASTLQASGGYEQYF. The CDR3 DNA reads TGTGCCAGCACCCTGCAGGCTAGCGGGGGCTACGAGCAGTACTTC. The chain recombines TRBV2 with TRBJ2-7, with 10 bases aligning to TRBD2. This CDR3 contains 15 residues. The germline gives CDR1 SNHLY, CDR2 FYNNEI. The trim removed 7 bases at V and 3 bases at J, leaving 9 bases unmatched.

As for this clone: At one of its ends the junction is not consistent with the germline gene, which may arise from a read error. The V and J genes are TRBV24-1 and TRBJ1-2; 10 nucleotides match TRBD1. This CDR3 is built from 13 residues. The germline CDR1 and CDR2 sequences are KGHDR and SFDVKD. CDR3 DNA: TGTGCCACCAGTGAGGGGACAGGGGTAAGGGAGGCCTTC. This codes for CATSEGTGVREAF.

The V gene is TRBV7-2, the J gene TRBJ1-1; 8 bases agree with TRBD1. The CDR3 extends over 14 amino acids. Unmatched junction bases numbered 9, after V lost 5 bases and J lost 7 bases. CDR1 is SGHTA and CDR2 is FQGNSA in the germline V gene. The CDR3 sequence is CASSTTTGVLEAFF. Here the CDR3 DNA reads TGTGCCAGCAGCACGACGACAGGGGTTCTTGAAGCTTTCTTT.

The rearrangement links TRBV10-3 to TRBJ2-4; D is possibly TRBD1 (6 bases). V was pared by 2 bases and J by 8 bases, with 10 bases between. The CDR3 is made up of 13 amino acids. Germline CDR1 is ENHRY and CDR2 is SYGVKD. This CDR3 is CAISEGQSDIQYF. In DNA, the CDR3 is TGTGCCATCAGTGAGGGACAGAGCGACATTCAGTACTTC.

This clone appeared once. The CDR3 sequence: CASTRTPAGFDTQYF. Here the CDR3 DNA reads TGTGCCAGCACGAGAACACCAGCGGGGTTTGATACGCAGTATTTT. The gene calls are TRBV7-2 and TRBJ2-3, with 7 bases lining up with TRBD2. Per the germline V gene, CDR1 is SGHTA and CDR2 is FQGNSA. This CDR3 has 15 residues. The trim removed 7 bases at V and 6 bases at J, leaving 13 bases unmatched.